Following are 11 T cell receptor beta chains from one sample sequenced in a study of blood T cell repertoires in COVID-19 (dated by TCRdb to about 2020). The library was generated by the immunoSEQ multiplex PCR assay. TCRdb retrieved this table from immuneACCESS and kept in-frame rearrangements only. Not all clones are present; in checked studies, unresolved V genes account for under half, and no reason is known for the remainder. The table for this sample lists hundreds of thousands of clones; approximately 86% of them were counted only once. Over 2.5% of the sample rests with the top ten. The sample consisted of peripheral blood. Source of these receptors: a human donor in a cohort sampled during active COVID-19.

The rearrangement joins TRBV7-3 to TRBJ2-5, with 7 bases matching TRBD1. Germline V gene data show CDR1 as SGHTA and CDR2 as FQGTGA. V shed 5 bases and J 4 bases; nucleotides not matched to a gene: 10. CDR3 length: 15 residues. The CDR3 coding sequence is TGTGCCAGCAGCCCGACAGGGTTGGTCGGAGAGACCCAGTACTTC. The encoded protein is CASSPTGLVGETQYF. Based on the CDR3 plus reference TRBV7-3 and TRBJ2-5, the full variable domain is GAGVSQTPSNKVTEKGKYVELRCDPISGHTALYWYRQSLGQGPEFLIYFQGTGAADDSGLPNDRFFAVRPEGSVSTLKIQRTERGDSAVYLCASSPTGLVGETQYFGPGTRLLVL.

This chain links TRBV13 with TRBJ1-1, with D hard to call. The CDR3 spans 13 residues. The ends were cut back, 0 bases at V and 5 bases at J, with 7 bases in the middle. The V gene's germline CDR1 is PRHDT and CDR2 FYEKMQ (reference sequence). The CDR3 loop reads CASSLGASTEAFF. The CDR3 DNA reads TGTGCCAGCAGCTTAGGTGCCAGTACTGAAGCTTTCTTT.

The V gene is TRBV3-1 (or the pseudogene TRBV3-2), the J gene TRBJ1-2, with a possible D match to TRBD1 (5 bases). The CDR3 covers 15 residues. Trimming shortened V by 3 bases and J by 5 bases, and 16 bases separated the two germline ends. CDR1 and CDR2 from the germline V gene are LGHDT and YNNKEL (reference sequence). DNA for the CDR3: TGTGCCAGCAGCCACCCCAATGGGGGACTTTATGGCTACACCTTC. This sequence encodes CASSHPNGGLYGYTF.

The rearrangement joins TRBV5-1 to TRBJ2-3; D call uncertain. The ends were cut back, 4 bases at V and 5 bases at J, with 11 bases in the middle. The CDR3 consists of 13 residues. Germline CDR1 reads SGHRS; CDR2 reads YFSETQ. CDR3 sequence: CASSLKTVDTQYF. CDR3 in DNA: TGCGCCAGCAGCCTCAAGACTGTAGATACGCAGTATTTT.

V is TRBV28 and J is TRBJ1-3, with 7 bases that match TRBD1. This CDR3 is 15 amino acids long. Trimming at V came to 5 bases and at J to 0 bases, leaving 4 bases not matched to a gene. Germline CDR1 and CDR2: MDHEN and SYDVKM. CDR3 nucleotides: TGTGCCAGCAGTCGACAGGGAAGCTCTGGAAACACCATATATTTT. Translating gives CASSRQGSSGNTIYF.

The chain has TRBV19 and TRBJ1-6, with D possibly TRBD1 on 5 matching bases. This CDR3 has 15 residues. Germline CDR1 and CDR2: LNHDA and SQIVND (reference sequence). V was shortened by 7 bases and J by 10 bases, with 20 bases between the two germline ends. The CDR3 reads CASTPPGRADSPLHF. CDR3 DNA sequence: TGTGCCAGTACCCCCCCCGGCAGGGCGGACTCACCCCTCCACTTT.

The J gene is TRBJ2-7, the V gene TRBV28, with 8 positions matching TRBD1. The V gene's germline CDR1 is MDHEN and CDR2 SYDVKM. V lost 4 bases and J lost 5; bases outside the gene matches: 10. The CDR3 loop spans 15 amino acids. The CDR3 loop reads CASSSGGQGWHEQYF. DNA for the CDR3: TGTGCCAGCAGTTCCGGCGGACAGGGCTGGCACGAGCAGTACTTC.

The chain recombines TRBV12-3 or TRBV12-4 with TRBJ1-1; 8 nucleotides align to TRBD1. This CDR3 is 13 amino acids long. Trimming removed 3 bases from V and 10 bases from J; junction bases left unmatched: 7. Here the CDR3 DNA reads TGTGCCAGCAGTTTGTATTACGGGACAGGAGCTTTCTTT. Translating it yields CASSLYYGTGAFF.

The chain joins TRBV11-2 to TRBJ2-7; the match to TRBD2 covers 7 bases. The CDR3 totals 13 residues. CDR1 is SGHAT, CDR2 FQNNGV, per germline. The ends lost 4 bases at V and 6 bases at J; junction bases unmatched: 6. The CDR3 region is CASSWDYPREQYF. CDR3 nucleotides: TGTGCCAGCAGCTGGGACTACCCCCGCGAGCAGTACTTC. The variable domain in full, with the rest retrieved from reference TRBV11-2 and TRBJ2-7, is EAGVAQSPRYKIIEKRQSVAFWCNPISGHATLYWYQQILGQGPKLLIQFQNNGVVDDSQLPKDRFSAERLKGVDSTLKIQPAKLEDSAVYLCASSWDYPREQYFGPGTRLTVT.

V and J are TRBV7-8 and TRBJ1-5; no reliable D call. The CDR3 runs to 14 residues. CDR1 SGHVS and CDR2 FQNEAQ come from the germline V gene. Trimming cost V 0 bases and J 3 bases, with 6 bases left between them. The CDR3 DNA reads TGTGCCAGCAGCTTAGCGTCGGTCAATCAGCCCCAGCATTTT. Its translation: CASSLASVNQPQHF.

The chain has TRBV5-6 and TRBJ2-2; the D gene is possibly TRBD1 (5 bases). V was shortened by 3 bases and J by 4 bases, with 22 bases between the two germline ends. The CDR3 has 18 residues. Germline CDR1 is SGHDT and CDR2 is YYEEEE. CDR3 in DNA: TGTGCCAGCAGCTCCCTAGGCCGTGGCCAGGGTGGCACCGGGGAGCTGTTTTTT. It codes for CASSSLGRGQGGTGELFF.